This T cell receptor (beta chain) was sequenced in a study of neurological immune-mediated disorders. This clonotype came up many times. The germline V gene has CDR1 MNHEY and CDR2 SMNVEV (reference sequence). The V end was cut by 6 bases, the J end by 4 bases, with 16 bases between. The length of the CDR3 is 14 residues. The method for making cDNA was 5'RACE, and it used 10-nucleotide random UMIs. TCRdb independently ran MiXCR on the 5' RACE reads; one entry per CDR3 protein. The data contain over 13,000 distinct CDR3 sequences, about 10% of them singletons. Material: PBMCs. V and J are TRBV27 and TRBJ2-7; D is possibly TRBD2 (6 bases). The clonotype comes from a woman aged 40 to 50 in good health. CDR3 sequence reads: CASSSWGGKYEQYF. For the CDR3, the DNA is TGTGCCAGCAGCTCATGGGGAGGAAAGTACGAGCAGTACTTC.